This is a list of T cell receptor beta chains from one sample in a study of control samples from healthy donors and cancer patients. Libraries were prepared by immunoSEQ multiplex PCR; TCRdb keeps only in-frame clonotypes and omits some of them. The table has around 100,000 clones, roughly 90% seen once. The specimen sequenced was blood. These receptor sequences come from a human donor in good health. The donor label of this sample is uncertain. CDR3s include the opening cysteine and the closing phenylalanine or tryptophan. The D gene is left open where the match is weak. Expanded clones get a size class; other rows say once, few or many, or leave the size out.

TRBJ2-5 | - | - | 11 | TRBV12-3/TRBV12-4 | TGTGCCAGCAGTTACCAAGAGACCCAGTACTTC | CASSYQETQYF
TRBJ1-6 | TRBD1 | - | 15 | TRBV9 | TGTGCCAGCAGCGTAGAGGGACAGGGGTTTTCACCCCTCCACTTT | CASSVEGQGFSPLHF
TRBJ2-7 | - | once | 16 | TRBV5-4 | TGTGCCAGCAGCTTGATGACGGGGAGAAGCTCCTACGAGCAGTACTTC | CASSLMTGRSSYEQYF
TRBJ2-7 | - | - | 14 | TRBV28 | TGTGCCAGCTGTGGACCGGGGGGCACCTACGAGCAGTACTTC | CASCGPGGTYEQYF
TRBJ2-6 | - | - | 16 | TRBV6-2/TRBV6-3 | TGTGCCAGCAGTTATCAGATGGGCTCTGGGGCCAACGTCCTGACTTTC | CASSYQMGSGANVLTF
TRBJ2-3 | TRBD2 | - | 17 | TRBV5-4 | TGTGCCAGCAGCTTGGGAGGAAGCGGGGGGGCCTCAGATACGCAGTATTTT | CASSLGGSGGASDTQYF
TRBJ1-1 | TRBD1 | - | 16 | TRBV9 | TGTGCCAGCAGCGGCATACAGGGGGCGCGAGACACTGAAGCTTTCTTT | CASSGIQGARDTEAFF
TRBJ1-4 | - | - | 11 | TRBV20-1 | TGCAGTGCTCATAATAATGAAAAACTGTTTTTT | CSAHNNEKLFF
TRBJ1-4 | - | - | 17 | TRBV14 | TGTGCCAGCAGCCAAGTCGTAGAAACCTCAACTAATGAAAAACTGTTTTTT | CASSQVVETSTNEKLFF
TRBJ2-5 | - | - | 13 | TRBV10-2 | TGCGCCACCCACAGGGAGGGGAGGGAGACCCAGTACTTC | CATHREGRETQYF
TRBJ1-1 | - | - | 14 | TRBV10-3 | TGTGCCATCGTCGAGGAGAGTGGGGGCACTGAAGCTTTCTTT | CAIVEESGGTEAFF
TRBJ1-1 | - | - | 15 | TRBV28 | TGTGCCAGCAGTTTAGGGTCCTCAGGGTCCACTGAAGCTTTCTTT | CASSLGSSGSTEAFF
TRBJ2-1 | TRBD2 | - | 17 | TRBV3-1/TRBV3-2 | TGTGCCAGCAGCCAAGACCCCCTAGCGGGGTGGATCAATGAGCAGTTCTTC | CASSQDPLAGWINEQFF
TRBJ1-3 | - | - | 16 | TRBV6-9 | TGTGCCAGCAGTTATTCTTGGCAGGGTCGTTGGAACACCATATATTTT | CASSYSWQGRWNTIYF
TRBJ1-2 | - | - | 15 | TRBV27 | TGTGCCAGCAGTCGGTCGACAGGCTCCTACTATGGCTACACCTTC | CASSRSTGSYYGYTF
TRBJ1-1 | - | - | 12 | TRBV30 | TGTGCCTGGAGTGCGGCGGGGGTTAAAGCTTTCTTT | CAWSAAGVKAFF
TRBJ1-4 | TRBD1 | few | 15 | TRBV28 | TGTGCCAGCGGTGGCTCGGGACAGGGGGCTCCAAAACTGTTTTTT | CASGGSGQGAPKLFF
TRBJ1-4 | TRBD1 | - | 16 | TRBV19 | TGTGCCAGTAGGGGGGGACAGTCAACGGCTAATGAAAAACTGTTTTTT | CASRGGQSTANEKLFF
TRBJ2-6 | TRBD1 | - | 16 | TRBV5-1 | TGCGCCAGCAGGGTTCAGGGGGCGGCTGGGGCCAACGTCCTGACTTTC | CASRVQGAAGANVLTF
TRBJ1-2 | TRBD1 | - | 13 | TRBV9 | TGTGCCAGCAGCCAAACAGGGGCTTATGGCTACACCTTC | CASSQTGAYGYTF
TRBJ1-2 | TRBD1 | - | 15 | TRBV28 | TGTGCCAGCAGTGGGTCGGACAGGAACTATAATGGCTACACCTTC | CASSGSDRNYNGYTF
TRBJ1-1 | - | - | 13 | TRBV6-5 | TGTGCCAGCAGTTCCATGGGGGGCACTGAAGCTTTCTTT | CASSSMGGTEAFF
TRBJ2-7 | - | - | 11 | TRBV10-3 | TGTGCCATCAGTGATGGTTACGAGCAGTACTTC | CAISDGYEQYF
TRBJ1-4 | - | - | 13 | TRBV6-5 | TGTGCCAGCAGTTACCAGGGTAATGAAAAACTGTTTTTT | CASSYQGNEKLFF
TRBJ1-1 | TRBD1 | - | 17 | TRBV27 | TGTGCCAGCAGCCCCGATACCTTGACAGGGACTTACACTGAAGCTTTCTTT | CASSPDTLTGTYTEAFF
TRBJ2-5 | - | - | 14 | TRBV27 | TGTGCCAGCAGTTTGGCCGGGGCTAGGGAGACCCAGTACTTC | CASSLAGARETQYF
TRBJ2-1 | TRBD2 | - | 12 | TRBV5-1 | TGCGCCAGCAGCTTGGTGGCGGGGGAAGAAGTCTTC | CASSLVAGEEVF
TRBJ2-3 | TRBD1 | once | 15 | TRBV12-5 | TGTGCTAGTGGCCTTGGACAGGGAAGGACAGATACGCAGTATTTT | CASGLGQGRTDTQYF
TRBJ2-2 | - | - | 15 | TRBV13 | TGTGCCAGCAGCTTAGTGACTCAGGGTCACGGGGAGCTGTTTTTT | CASSLVTQGHGELFF
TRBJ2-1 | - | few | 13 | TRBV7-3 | TGTGCCAGCAGCTTAAGGGCCTACAATGAGCAGTTCTTC | CASSLRAYNEQFF
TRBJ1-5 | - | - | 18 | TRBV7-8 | TGTGCCAGCAGCCAATTCCCATTAAACCGGGGAGAAAATCAGCCCCAGCATTTT | CASSQFPLNRGENQPQHF
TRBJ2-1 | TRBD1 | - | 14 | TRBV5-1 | TGCGCCAGCAGCATAGGACAGGGAACGAATGAGCAGTTCTTC | CASSIGQGTNEQFF
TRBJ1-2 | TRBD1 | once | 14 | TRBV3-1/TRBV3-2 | TGTGCCAGCCAGAGAAGCAGGGGGATTAGTGGCTACACCTTC | CASQRSRGISGYTF
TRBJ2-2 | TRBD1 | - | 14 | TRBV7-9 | TGTGCCAAACAGGGGCAGGGGCTCACCGGGGAGCTGTTTTTT | CAKQGQGLTGELFF
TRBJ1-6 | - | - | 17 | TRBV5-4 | TGTGCCAGCAGCTTGAACGGCAGGGGAAGGGGCAATTCACCCCTCCACTTT | CASSLNGRGRGNSPLHF
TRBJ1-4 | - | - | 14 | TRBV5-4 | TGTGCCAGCAGCTTGGAACAGCATAATGAAAAACTGTTTTTT | CASSLEQHNEKLFF
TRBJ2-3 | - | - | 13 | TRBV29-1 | TGCAGCGTTGATCCCGGGCGCACAGATACGCAGTATTTT | CSVDPGRTDTQYF
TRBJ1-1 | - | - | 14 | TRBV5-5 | TGTGCCAGCAGCTTATTACAGGGATCCACTGAAGCTTTCTTT | CASSLLQGSTEAFF
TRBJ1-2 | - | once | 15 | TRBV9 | TGTGCCAGCAGCCTCCCGGGCTCCCAAGCCTCTGGCTACACCTTC | CASSLPGSQASGYTF
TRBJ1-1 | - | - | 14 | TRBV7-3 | TGTGCCAGCAGCCCAACCCCCCAGCACACTGAAGCTTTCTTT | CASSPTPQHTEAFF
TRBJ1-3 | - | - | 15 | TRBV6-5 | TGTGCCAGCAGTTACTCGACCGTCTCTGGAAACACCATATATTTT | CASSYSTVSGNTIYF
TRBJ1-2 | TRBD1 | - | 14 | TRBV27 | TGTGCCAGCGGTTTACAGGGGGCGCTGAATGGCTACACCTTC | CASGLQGALNGYTF
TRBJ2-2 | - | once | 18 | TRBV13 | TGTGCCAGCAGCCCTACAACAGCTCAAGAAGCGAACACCGGGGAGCTGTTTTTT | CASSPTTAQEANTGELFF
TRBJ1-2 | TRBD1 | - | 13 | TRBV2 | TGTGCCAGCAGGGCTCAGGGGGCGGGAGGCTACACCTTC | CASRAQGAGGYTF
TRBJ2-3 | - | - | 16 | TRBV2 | TGTGCCAGCAGTGCCTCACCGGTCTTGGGCACAGATACGCAGTATTTT | CASSASPVLGTDTQYF
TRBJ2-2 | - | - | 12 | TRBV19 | TGTGCCAGTAGTATAGGGACCGGGGAGCTGTTTTTT | CASSIGTGELFF
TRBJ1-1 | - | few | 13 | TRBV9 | TGTGCCAGCAGCCGAGACGCGAACACTGAAGCTTTCTTT | CASSRDANTEAFF
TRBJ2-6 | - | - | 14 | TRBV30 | TGTGCCTGGAGTCTACAGTCTGGGGCCAACGTCCTGACTTTC | CAWSLQSGANVLTF
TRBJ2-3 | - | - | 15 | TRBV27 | TGTGCCAGCAGTTCCCCAGCCCTCAGGGGCGATACGCAGTATTTT | CASSSPALRGDTQYF
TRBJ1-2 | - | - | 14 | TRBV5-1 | TGCGCCAGCAGCCCTATATCAGGGTCTCCGGGCTACACCTTC | CASSPISGSPGYTF
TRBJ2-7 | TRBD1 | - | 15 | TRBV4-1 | TGCGCCAGCAGCCAAGAATTAGGGGGCTTCTACGAGCAGTACTTC | CASSQELGGFYEQYF
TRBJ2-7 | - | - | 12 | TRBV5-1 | TGCGCCAGCAGCGTATCAGGGGTTGAGCAGTACTTC | CASSVSGVEQYF
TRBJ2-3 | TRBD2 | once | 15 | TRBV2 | TGTGCCAGCAGGGATATAGCGGGGGCAGGGGATACGCAGTATTTT | CASRDIAGAGDTQYF
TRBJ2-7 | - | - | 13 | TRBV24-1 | TGTGCCACCGGGCCAACGGGCCCCTACGAGCAGTACTTC | CATGPTGPYEQYF
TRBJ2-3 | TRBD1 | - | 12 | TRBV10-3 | TGTGCCATCAGGCAGGGGGTGGATACGCAGTATTTT | CAIRQGVDTQYF
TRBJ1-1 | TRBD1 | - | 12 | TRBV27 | TGTGCCAGGACAGGGGCGAACACTGAAGCTTTCTTT | CARTGANTEAFF
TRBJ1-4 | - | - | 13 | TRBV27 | TGTGCCAGCAGTTTAGCTCGAAGTGAAAAACTGTTTTTT | CASSLARSEKLFF
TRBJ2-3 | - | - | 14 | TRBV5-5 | TGTGCCAGCAGCTTCGAGGGTTGGCTAGATACGCAGTATTTT | CASSFEGWLDTQYF